The T cell receptor (beta chain) described here comes from a study of blood T cell repertoires in COVID-19. As for the study in general: COVID-19 samples, acute and convalescent, were from the United States, Italy and Spain.

Measured with immunoSEQ multiplex PCR; TCRdb has only the in-frame clones, and not every one. Among approximately 200,000 clones, under 90% were seen once, and the ten largest hold 1.8%. Trimming at V came to 2 bases and at J to 2 bases, leaving 4 bases not matched to a gene. The length of the CDR3 is 16 residues. CDR1 is LGHNA, CDR2 YSLEER, per germline. Recovered Cohort 3 donors showed two negative PCRs, clearance, or symptom resolution. This clone was counted once. This receptor was identified in a man aged 60 to 69 who had recovered from COVID-19. Sequencing was done on a sample of PBMCs or T cells enriched from blood (not recorded which). The V call is TRBV4-3, the J call TRBJ2-3; 10 nucleotides match TRBD2. DNA for the CDR3: TGCGCCAGCAGCCAACAAGCGGGGGGGTTCACAGATACGCAGTATTTT. Translating it yields CASSQQAGGFTDTQYF.